This entry is about one T cell receptor (beta chain). Its binding antigen is unknown. Base qualities are not at hand, and no much larger clone is one base apart. The sample comes from a study of shared clonotypes between healthy human individuals (dated by TCRdb to about 2020). With respect to the entire study: The cohort comprised two women and three men aged 18 to 49 years. Per donor, three plates each were used for CD4 naive and CD4 memory, two for CD8 naive, and one for CD8 memory. Blood TCR repertoires of a handful of healthy adults were deeply sequenced to estimate repertoire size and the extent of clonotype sharing between individuals. To increase sequencing depth and limit assay-specific biases, different laboratories used diverse techniques to prepare libraries and sequence TCR repertoires. Between about 0.8 and 9 billion PBMCs per donor were obtained by leukapheresis. Here is what the overall study found, with its caveats: Because the study included a small number of donors, the genetic and exposure-history diversity represented was limited. Naive subsets generally had larger estimated clonotype richness than memory subsets. Pairwise subsampling led to the expectation that sequencing depth would affect the degree of clonotype sharing among donors. Sharing across a few donors was observed for 4.5% to 6.5% of naive CD4, less than 4% of naive CD8, 2% to 2.5% of memory CD4, and over 0.3% of memory CD8 clonotypes. Compared with non-shared clonotypes, the clonotypes found in all four sorted-subset donors had higher generation probabilities. Rarefaction of sorted-subset datasets indicated incomplete sequencing despite the large sequencing depth. Sampling was restricted to blood, and TCR repertoires in tissue are likely to differ from TCR repertoires in blood.

Trimming takes 5 bases from V and 9 bases from J, and the germline ends sit 19 bases apart. CDR1 MNHEY and CDR2 SVGAGI are derived from the germline V gene. The CDR3 contains 14 residues, cysteine and phenylalanine counted. Only the CDR3 DNA is retained, 42 bases long and in frame from the first base. Healthy HIV-negative adults with no recently reported acute infections or vaccinations were included as donors. All donors were Caucasian adults living in Nashville, Tennessee, USA. CD4+ T cells were enriched through magnetic negative selection, after which naive cells were positively selected on CD45RA and the remaining negative fraction served as the memory subset. Blood was obtained by leukapheresis, after which PBMCs were separated by Ficoll-Histopaque density gradient centrifugation and cryopreserved in liquid nitrogen vapor phase. Purity and quantity of every magnetically sorted T cell population were checked by analytical flow cytometry. Genomic DNA was isolated from each sorted fraction and quantified by UV absorbance on a Nanodrop 2000c.

Using the deep immunoSEQ assay, multiplex PCR amplified TCR CDR3 regions from genomic DNA. For each cell subset, the extracted genomic DNA was distributed evenly across all wells of several immunoSEQ 96-well plates, and each plate served as one replicate. For sorted subsets, each replicate PCR was loaded with approximately 0.2 ug genomic DNA, equivalent to 25,000 to 35,000 T cell genomes. Purified libraries were measured with a Qubit 3.0 fluorometer, size-checked on a Bioanalyzer 2100, and measured again with the KAPA Library Quantification kit. Every immunoSEQ 96-well plate was sequenced on a separate single-read 150-cycle Illumina NextSeq 550 flow cell. Per the original workflow: Because only junctional sequences without quality scores were contained in the immunoSEQ output, filtering matching that applied to full-length reads could not be performed. Sequences were annotated with PyIR, a Python wrapper for IgBLAST v1.9, and V/J genes and CDR3 were assigned using IMGT germline references. Any read was removed if the V/J assignment was weak (E-value above 1e-6), the CDR3 was missing, or the read contained stop codons, out-of-frame junctions, or ambiguous translated residues. V3J clonotypes were defined as sequences sharing an identical inferred V gene, J gene, and CDR3 amino acid sequence. Percentage overlap between repertoires was calculated by dividing the number of shared unique clonotypes by the size of the smaller repertoire. Richness of each repertoire was evaluated using RTK rarefaction, the Chao1 estimator, and Recon v2.1 estimates of unobserved clonotypes. Generation probabilities were computed with OLGA for all TCRbeta clonotypes obtained by the gDNA method from several donors. Drawn from immuneACCESS, this table holds only the in-frame rearrangements with V and J called that TCRdb kept. Clones are partly lost; checked studies trace under half to an unresolved V gene and leave the rest unexplained. V and J calls and clone size are as listed in that table; D and trimming were resolved from the DNA. For this sample the table gives fewer than 3 million clones, of which 92% were detected only once. The top ten constitute approximately 0.39% of the sample.

This receptor was identified in a young man in good health. Some clones in this sample may be carry-over from other donors' samples. The sample comprised naive CD4+ T cells from PBMCs. The cell subset or site label corresponds to: CD45RA+ positively selected. The chain uses TRBV6-5 and TRBJ1-2; possibly the D gene is TRBD1, per 5 matching bases. This receptor carries the CDR3 CASSPSGREGCYTF. The DNA sequence reads TGTGCCAGCAGTCCATCCGGCAGGGAAGGATGCTACACCTTC.